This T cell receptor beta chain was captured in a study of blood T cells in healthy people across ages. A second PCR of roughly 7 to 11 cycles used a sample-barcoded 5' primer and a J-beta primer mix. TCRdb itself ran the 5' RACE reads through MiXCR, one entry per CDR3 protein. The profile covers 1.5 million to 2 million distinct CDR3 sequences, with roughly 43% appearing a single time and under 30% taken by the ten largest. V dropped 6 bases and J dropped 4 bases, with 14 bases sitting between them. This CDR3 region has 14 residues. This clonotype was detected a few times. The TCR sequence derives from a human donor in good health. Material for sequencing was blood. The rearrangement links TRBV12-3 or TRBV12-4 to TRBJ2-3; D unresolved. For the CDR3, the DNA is TGTGCCAGCAGAGGGCGCCCCGTCCCAGATACGCAGTATTTT. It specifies CASRGRPVPDTQYF.